This T cell receptor (beta chain) was observed in a study of graft-versus-host responses after intestinal transplantation. As for the study in general: Every transplant recipient was induced with anti-thymocyte globulin, then maintained on tacrolimus and steroids for 2 to 3 years. Findings of the study overall: The recipient marrow held GvH clones, and some of them showed up first in ileum or blood. Peak circulating GvH clone levels were associated with early post-transplant HvG declines.

The table came from immunoSEQ multiplex PCR; TCRdb's copy has only in-frame clones and leaves some out. The sample includes around 97,000 clones, 90% to 95% of them seen just once. The CDR3 covers 14 residues. Trimming removed 0 bases at V and 3 bases at J, with 8 bases between. Germline V gives CDR1 ENHRY, CDR2 SYGVKD. Of note for this clone: The target antigen is unknown.

This sequence was found in a human donor who was the organ donor for an intestinal transplant. The rearrangement links TRBV10-3 to TRBJ1-2; the D gene is possibly TRBD1 (5 bases). The sequencing used unstimulated CD4+ T cells sorted from spleen or lymph node cells, collected before transplant. The DNA of the CDR3 is TGTGCCATCAGTGAGTCACAGGCGGACTATGGCTACACCTTC. Amino acids: CAISESQADYGYTF.